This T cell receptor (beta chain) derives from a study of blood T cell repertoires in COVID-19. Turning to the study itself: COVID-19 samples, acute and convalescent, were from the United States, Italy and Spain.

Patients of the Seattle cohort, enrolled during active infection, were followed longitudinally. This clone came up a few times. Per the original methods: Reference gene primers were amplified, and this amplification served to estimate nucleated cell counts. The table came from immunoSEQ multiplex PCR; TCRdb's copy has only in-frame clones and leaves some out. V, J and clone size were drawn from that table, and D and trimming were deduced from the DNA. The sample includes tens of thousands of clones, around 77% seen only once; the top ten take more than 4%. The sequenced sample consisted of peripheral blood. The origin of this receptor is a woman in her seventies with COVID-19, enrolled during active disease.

This CDR3 reads CASSLGPPGQISYEQYF. The CDR3 nucleotides are TGTGCCAGCAGCTTGGGGCCCCCGGGACAGATTTCCTACGAGCAGTACTTC. The genes are TRBV5-4 and TRBJ2-7; 7 bases line up with TRBD1. The germline gives CDR1 SGHNT, CDR2 YYREEE (reference sequence). The CDR3 runs 17 residues. Germline trimming cut 0 bases from V and 1 base from J; bases unmatched to any gene: 10.